This TCR beta chain was recorded in a study of blood T cell repertoires in COVID-19. Study information: COVID-19 samples, acute and convalescent, were from the United States, Italy and Spain. From T cells, B-cell-depleted T cells, or PBMCs came the material, which was cDNA or gDNA.

Looked up from germline, CDR1 is SGHRS and CDR2 is YFSETQ. The CDR3 runs to 16 residues. Trimming pared 2 bases from V and 3 bases from J, leaving 14 bases between. Libraries were prepared by immunoSEQ multiplex PCR; TCRdb keeps only in-frame clonotypes and omits some of them. The sample shows tens of thousands of clones, around nine tenths of them seen only once. The chain is built from TRBV5-1 and TRBJ2-2, with a tentative D call TRBD1 (6 bases). Sequencing input: peripheral blood. The receptor comes from a man in his 60s with active COVID-19. The CDR3 loop is CASSFTQGQYTGELFF. The CDR3 DNA reads TGCGCCAGCAGCTTTACCCAAGGACAGTACACCGGGGAGCTGTTTTTT. The entire variable domain, with the rest obtained from reference TRBV5-1 and TRBJ2-2, is as follows: KAGVTQTPRYLIKTRGQQVTLSCSPISGHRSVSWYQQTPGQGLQFLFEYFSETQRNKGNFPGRFSGRQFSNSRSEMNVSTLELGDSALYLCASSFTQGQYTGELFFGEGSRLTVL.